This TCR beta chain was recorded in a study of Graves' ophthalmopathy and Graves' hyperthyroidism. Broader study findings: Using a 13-signature model, the authors split ophthalmopathy from stable hyperthyroidism, with roughly 90% sensitivity and around 76% specificity.

The TCR beta CDR3 regions underwent amplification from RNA transcripts. HTBI primers were employed in first-round RT-PCR, then a second-round multiplex PCR followed. TCRdb re-analysed the multiplex PCR reads in MiXCR, keeping a single row per CDR3 protein. The sample records about 640,000 distinct CDR3 sequences, roughly two fifths being singletons. The germline CDR1 and CDR2 sequences are MGHRA and YSYEKL. With 0 bases removed from V and 6 bases from J, the gap between germline ends came to 20 bases. This CDR3 region has 18 residues. Concerning this clonotype: The antigen remains unidentified.

Ophthalmopathy donors were characterized by moderate-to-severe activity, CAS of at least 3, NOSPECS of at least 4, and duration under 3 months. This clonotype was obtained from an adult man with Graves' ophthalmopathy. The chain couples TRBV4-1 to TRBJ1-4; weak D call: TRBD1 (6 bases). The sample comprised peripheral blood. The CDR3 loop is CASSQDDFGWGADEKLFF. The CDR3 coding sequence is TGCGCCAGCAGCCAAGACGACTTCGGGTGGGGGGCGGATGAAAAACTGTTTTTT.